This TCR beta chain stems from a study of cytomegalovirus exposure and HLA in healthy donors. On this clone itself: The antigen remains undetermined.

General study points: Researchers reportedly found TCR beta sequences accurately predicted most subjects' HLA-A and HLA-B alleles. The Asian-associated ancestry cluster reportedly had fewer N-insertions than the roughly 720-donor mean in a later analysis.

PCR involved 60 Vbeta and 13 Jbeta primers. Per the original methods: Later, roughly 86 million unique TCR beta chains were counted in an analysis, and roughly 10 million of them were shared. This table comes from immunoSEQ multiplex PCR, and its TCRdb copy is limited to in-frame clones, with some not included. V and J calls and clone size come straight from that table; D and trimming were deduced from the DNA. Of 150,000 to 200,000 clones listed, about four fifths are singletons. Trimming took 4 bases from V and 4 from J; bases not matched to a gene: 12. The CDR3 has 16 residues. Germline V gives CDR1 SGHVS, CDR2 FQNEAQ.

The chain carries TRBV7-8 and TRBJ2-5; TRBD1 matches 7 bases. The TCR sequence derives from a woman in her forties or fifties in good health and CMV-seropositive. Material for sequencing was PBMCs. CDR3 sequence reads: CASSSRTGTERETQYF. As DNA, the CDR3 is TGTGCCAGCAGCTCGAGAACCGGGACAGAGAGAGAGACCCAGTACTTC.